This TCR beta chain comes out of a study of CD8+CD57+ T cells in acquired aplastic anemia. Study summary: When averaged, DNA from sorted CD4+ and CD8+ cells came to approximately 3 ug. The study, taken as a whole, reports: Statistical testing detected no significant gap in CD8+ Simpson's diversity between patients and controls.

Germline-derived CDR1 and CDR2 are SNHLY and FYNNEI. Trimming cost V 11 bases and J 5 bases, with 16 bases left between them. The CDR3 spans 12 residues. In this sample, this clonotype turned up many times. Its antigen is unknown. For CDR3 and TCR beta VDJ profiling, genomic DNA was the template used. MiXCR was run by TCRdb on the reads, yielding one entry per CDR3 protein. Here the sample spans about 160,000 distinct CDR3 sequences, roughly two thirds being singletons. Patients picked for sequencing had shown CD8+CD57+ cell expansion detected by flow cytometry. The cohort consisted entirely of patients having severe acquired aplastic anemia. There was no therapy given to any patient before the blood sampling took place.

The rearrangement joins TRBV2 to TRBJ2-7; TRBD1 is a possible D gene (6 bases). The sample taken for sequencing was sorted CD4+, CD8+, or CD8+CD57+ T cells (not recorded which) from PBMCs. The sequence derives from a human donor with aplastic anemia. The CDR3 is CAPWTANHEQYF. Here the CDR3 DNA reads TGTGCCCCGTGGACAGCGAACCACGAGCAGTACTTC.